The text below deals with one TCR beta chain. The source of the sample is a study of T-cell reconstitution after alpha-beta-depleted transplantation in children. Unique molecular identifiers were used in preparing the TCRbeta library. TCRdb fed the PCR reads into MiXCR, producing one record per CDR3 protein. The table records some 500,000 distinct CDR3 sequences, 18% of them present only once. Germline values: CDR1 SQVTM, CDR2 ANQGSEA. V gave up 7 bases and J gave up 1 base; unmatched junction bases: 6. The CDR3 covers 13 residues. This sample comprised PBMCs from the stem cell graft donor, obtained from the stem cell graft. This TCR came from a human donor who donated a stem cell graft to a child with acute lymphoblastic leukemia. The rearrangement links TRBV29-1 to TRBJ2-5, with 7 bases that match TRBD1. The CDR3 loop is CSAQTGLQETQYF. CDR3 DNA: TGCAGCGCCCAGACAGGGCTCCAAGAGACCCAGTACTTC.